This T cell receptor beta chain comes out of a study of CD8+ T cells in alopecia areata. On the study more broadly: Treated patients were given oral tofacitinib, which was dosed at 5 to 10 mg twice daily.

Treatment defined: oral pan-JAK inhibitor, 5-10 mg twice daily. This clone occurred a few times. Its antigen is undetermined. V dropped 4 bases and J dropped 2 bases, with 16 bases sitting between them. Germline CDR1 and CDR2: LNHDA and SQIVND (reference sequence). The length of the CDR3 is 16 residues. Findings and caveats of the study: Because of a solitary nonresponder, the connection of baseline CD8+ expansion to response stays uncertain.

RNA was isolated and reverse transcribed to cDNA, the sequencing template. TCRdb's copy holds only in-frame clones and misses some; the assay was immunoSEQ multiplex PCR. The table shows more than 90,000 clones, with 50% to 75% occurring only once. This sample comprised CD8+ T cells sorted from blood, obtained at week 4, from a patient treated with tofacitinib. The clonotype comes from a human donor with alopecia areata. The rearrangement uses TRBV19 and TRBJ2-3; perhaps TRBD2 as D (5 bases). The CDR3 reads CASSTNPGGPTDTQYF. CDR3 nucleotides: TGTGCCAGTAGTACCAACCCCGGAGGCCCCACAGATACGCAGTATTTT.